This T cell receptor beta chain came from a study of blood T cell repertoires in COVID-19. The study assigned cohorts using participant-reported clinical history. As processed by the authors: Reference gene primer amplification gave estimated nucleated cell counts. Profiling relied on immunoSEQ multiplex PCR, and the TCRdb table lists in-frame clones only, not all of them. The V and J calls and clone size were taken over from that table, and D and trimming were inferred from the DNA. The table includes more than 300,000 clones, 70% to 90% detected once. This CDR3 contains 14 residues. Germline-derived CDR1 and CDR2 are MNHNS and SASEGT. V trimming: 3 bases; J trimming: 5 bases; junction bases outside the gene matches: 1.

The sequenced sample consisted of PBMCs or T cells enriched from blood (not recorded which). The clonotype comes from a man aged 30 to 39 who had recovered from COVID-19. V and J are TRBV6-1 and TRBJ1-6, with TRBD1 matching over 7 bases. CDR3 sequence: CASSDGTDNSPLHF. CDR3 DNA sequence: TGTGCCAGCAGTGACGGGACAGATAATTCACCCCTCCACTTT.